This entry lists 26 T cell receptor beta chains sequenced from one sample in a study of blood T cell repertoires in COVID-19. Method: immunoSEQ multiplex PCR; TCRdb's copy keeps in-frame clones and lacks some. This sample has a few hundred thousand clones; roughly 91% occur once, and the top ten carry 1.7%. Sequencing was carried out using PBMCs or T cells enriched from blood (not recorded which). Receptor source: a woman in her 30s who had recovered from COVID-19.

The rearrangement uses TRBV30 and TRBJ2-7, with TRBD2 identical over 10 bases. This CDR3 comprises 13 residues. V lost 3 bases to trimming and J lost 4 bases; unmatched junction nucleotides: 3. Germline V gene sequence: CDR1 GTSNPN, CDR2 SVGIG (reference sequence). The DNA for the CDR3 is TGTGCCTGGAGGCTAGCGGGAGTTTACGAGCAGTACTTC. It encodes CAWRLAGVYEQYF.

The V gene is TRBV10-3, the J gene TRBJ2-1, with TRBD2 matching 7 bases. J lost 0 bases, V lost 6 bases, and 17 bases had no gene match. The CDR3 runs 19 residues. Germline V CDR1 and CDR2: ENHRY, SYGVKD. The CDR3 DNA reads TGTGCCATCAGCCTCGGGGTAGCGGGCGGAATTAGCTCCTACAATGAGCAGTTCTTC. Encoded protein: CAISLGVAGGISSYNEQFF.

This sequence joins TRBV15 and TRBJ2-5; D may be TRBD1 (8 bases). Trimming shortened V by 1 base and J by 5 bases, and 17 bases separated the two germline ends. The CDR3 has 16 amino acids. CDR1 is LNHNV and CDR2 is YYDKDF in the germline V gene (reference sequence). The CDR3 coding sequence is TGTGCCACCAGCAGAGGTACACAGGGGGGGCAGGAGACCCAGTACTTC. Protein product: CATSRGTQGGQETQYF.

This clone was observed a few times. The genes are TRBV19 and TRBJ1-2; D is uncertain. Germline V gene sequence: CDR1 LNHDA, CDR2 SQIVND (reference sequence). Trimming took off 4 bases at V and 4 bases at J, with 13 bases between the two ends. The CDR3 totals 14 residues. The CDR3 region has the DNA TGTGCCAGTAGTAGGCCCGGGGAGGCCTATGGCTACACCTTC. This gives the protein CASSRPGEAYGYTF.

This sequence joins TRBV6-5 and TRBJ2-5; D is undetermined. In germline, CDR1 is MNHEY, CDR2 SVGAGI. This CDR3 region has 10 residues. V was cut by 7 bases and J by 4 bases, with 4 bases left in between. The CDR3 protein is CASKLETQYF. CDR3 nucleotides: TGTGCCAGCAAACTAGAGACCCAGTACTTC.

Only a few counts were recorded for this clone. The CDR3 bases are TGTGCCAGCAGCTCATTATCCGGGACTAGCGGAGTCAATGAGCAGTTCTTC. It is translated as CASSSLSGTSGVNEQFF. This chain links TRBV11-2 with TRBJ2-1; 11 bases agree with TRBD2. Germline V gene data show CDR1 as SGHAT and CDR2 as FQNNGV. Unmatched junction bases numbered 11, after V lost 4 bases and J lost 6 bases. The CDR3 has 17 amino acids.

CDR3 in DNA: TGTGCCAGCAGCGTAGAGGGGGCGGCCCAGTACTTC. This codes for CASSVEGAAQYF. The rearrangement uses TRBV9 and TRBJ2-5; TRBD1 aligns across 7 bases. Unmatched junction bases numbered 2, after V lost 0 bases and J lost 9 bases. Germline V gene data show CDR1 as SGDLS and CDR2 as YYNGEE. The CDR3 sequence is 12 residues long. Combining the CDR3 with reference TRBV9 and TRBJ2-5 gives the whole variable domain DSGVTQTPKHLITATGQRVTLRCSPRSGDLSVYWYQQSLDQGLQFLIQYYNGEERAKGNILERFSAQQFPDLHSELNLSSLELGDSALYFCASSVEGAAQYFGPGTRLLVL.

CDR3 sequence (DNA): TGTGCAAGTCGCTCCTCGACAGGGCGGAATGAGCAGTTCTTC. This encodes CASRSSTGRNEQFF. The V call is TRBV12-2, the J call TRBJ2-1; TRBD1, as called in the table, went unchecked against the DNA. TRBV12-2 corresponds to a pseudogene. The CDR3 is 14 residues long.

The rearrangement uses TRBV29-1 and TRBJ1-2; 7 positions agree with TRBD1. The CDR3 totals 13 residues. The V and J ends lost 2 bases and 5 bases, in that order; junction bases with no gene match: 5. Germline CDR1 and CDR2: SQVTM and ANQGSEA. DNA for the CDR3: TGCAGCGTTGAAACCCGGGACAGATATGGCTACACCTTC. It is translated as CSVETRDRYGYTF.

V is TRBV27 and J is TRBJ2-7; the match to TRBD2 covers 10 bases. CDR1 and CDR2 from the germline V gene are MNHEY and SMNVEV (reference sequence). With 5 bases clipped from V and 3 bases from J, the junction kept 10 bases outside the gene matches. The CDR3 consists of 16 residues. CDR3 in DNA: TGTGCCAGCAGTCCCCTCCAACTAGCGGGGAGCTACGAGCAGTACTTC. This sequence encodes CASSPLQLAGSYEQYF.

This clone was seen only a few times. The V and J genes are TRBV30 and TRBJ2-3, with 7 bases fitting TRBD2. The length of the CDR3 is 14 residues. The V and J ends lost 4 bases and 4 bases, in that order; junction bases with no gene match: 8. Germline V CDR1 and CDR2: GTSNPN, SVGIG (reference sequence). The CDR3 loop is CAWMGGSPSDTQYF. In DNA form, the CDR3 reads TGTGCCTGGATGGGCGGGAGTCCCTCAGATACGCAGTATTTT.

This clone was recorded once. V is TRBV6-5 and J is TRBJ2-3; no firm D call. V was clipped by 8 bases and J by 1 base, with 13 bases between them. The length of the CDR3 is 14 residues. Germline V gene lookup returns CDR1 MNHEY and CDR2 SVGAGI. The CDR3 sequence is CASAGIRRTDTQYF. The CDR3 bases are TGTGCCAGCGCAGGAATCAGGCGCACAGATACGCAGTATTTT.

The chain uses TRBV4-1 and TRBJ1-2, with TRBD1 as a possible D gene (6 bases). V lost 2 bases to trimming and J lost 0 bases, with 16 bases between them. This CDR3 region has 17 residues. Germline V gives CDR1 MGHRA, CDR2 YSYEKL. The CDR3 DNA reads TGCGCCAGCAGCCAAAGGGGGACACTGAGGTCTAACTATGGCTACACCTTC. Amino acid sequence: CASSQRGTLRSNYGYTF.

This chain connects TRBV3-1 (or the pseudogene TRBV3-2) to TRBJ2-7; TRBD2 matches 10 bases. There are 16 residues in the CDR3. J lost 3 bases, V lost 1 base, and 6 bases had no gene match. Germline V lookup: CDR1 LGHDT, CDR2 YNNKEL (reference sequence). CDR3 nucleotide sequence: TGTGCCAGCAGCCAAGGGATAGCGGGAGGACTCTACGAGCAGTACTTC. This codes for CASSQGIAGGLYEQYF.

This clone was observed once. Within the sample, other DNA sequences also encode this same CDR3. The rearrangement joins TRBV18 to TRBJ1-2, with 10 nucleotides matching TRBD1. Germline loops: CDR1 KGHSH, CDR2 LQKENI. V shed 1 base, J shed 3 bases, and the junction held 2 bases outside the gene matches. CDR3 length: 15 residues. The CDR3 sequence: CASSPRQGADYGYTF. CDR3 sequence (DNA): TGTGCCAGCTCACCACGACAGGGGGCAGACTATGGCTACACCTTC.

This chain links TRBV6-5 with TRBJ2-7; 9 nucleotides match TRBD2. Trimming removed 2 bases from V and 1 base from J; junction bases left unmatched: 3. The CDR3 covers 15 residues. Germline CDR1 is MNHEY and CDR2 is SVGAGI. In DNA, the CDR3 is TGTGCCAGCAGTTACCGTAGCGGGAGTTCCTACGAGCAGTACTTC. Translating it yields CASSYRSGSSYEQYF.

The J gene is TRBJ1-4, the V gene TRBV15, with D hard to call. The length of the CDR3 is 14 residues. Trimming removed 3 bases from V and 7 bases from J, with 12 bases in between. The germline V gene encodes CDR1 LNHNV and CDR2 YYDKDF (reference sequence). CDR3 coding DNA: TGTGCCACCAGCAGTAGGACTGGGAGTGAAAAACTGTTTTTT. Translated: CATSSRTGSEKLFF.

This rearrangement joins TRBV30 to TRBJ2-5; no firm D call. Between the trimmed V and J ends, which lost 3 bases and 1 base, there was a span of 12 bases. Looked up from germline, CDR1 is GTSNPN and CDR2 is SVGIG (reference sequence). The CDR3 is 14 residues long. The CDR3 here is CAWSRNSFQETQYF. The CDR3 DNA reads TGTGCCTGGAGCCGAAATAGTTTCCAAGAGACCCAGTACTTC.

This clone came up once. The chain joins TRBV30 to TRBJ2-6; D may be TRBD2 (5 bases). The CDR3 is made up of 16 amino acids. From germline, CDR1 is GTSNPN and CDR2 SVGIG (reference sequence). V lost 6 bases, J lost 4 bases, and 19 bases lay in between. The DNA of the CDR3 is TGTGCCTGCCCTACCCGGGAAATTACGGGGGCCAACGTCCTGACTTTC. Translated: CACPTREITGANVLTF.

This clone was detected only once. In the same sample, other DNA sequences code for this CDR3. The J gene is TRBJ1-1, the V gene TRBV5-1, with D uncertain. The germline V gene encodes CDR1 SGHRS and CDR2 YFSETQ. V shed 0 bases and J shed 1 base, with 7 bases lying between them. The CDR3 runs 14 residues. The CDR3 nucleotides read TGCGCCAGCAGCTTGGATTCAGGGAACACTGAAGCTTTCTTT. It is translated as CASSLDSGNTEAFF.

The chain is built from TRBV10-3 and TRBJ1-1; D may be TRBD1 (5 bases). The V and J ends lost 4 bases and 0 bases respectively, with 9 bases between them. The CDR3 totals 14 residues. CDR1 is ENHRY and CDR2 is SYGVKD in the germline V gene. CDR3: CAISGGGLNTEAFF. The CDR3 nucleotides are TGTGCCATCAGTGGGGGGGGACTGAACACTGAAGCTTTCTTT.

The CDR3, as DNA: TGTGCCAGCTCACAATTTACGGACAGGGGCTCAACTAATGAAAAACTGTTTTTT. Translated, it gives CASSQFTDRGSTNEKLFF. The genes are TRBV18 and TRBJ1-4; 9 positions agree with TRBD1. From germline, CDR1 is KGHSH and CDR2 LQKENI. This CDR3 is 18 amino acids long. Trimming removed 4 bases from V and 0 bases from J; junction bases left unmatched: 9.

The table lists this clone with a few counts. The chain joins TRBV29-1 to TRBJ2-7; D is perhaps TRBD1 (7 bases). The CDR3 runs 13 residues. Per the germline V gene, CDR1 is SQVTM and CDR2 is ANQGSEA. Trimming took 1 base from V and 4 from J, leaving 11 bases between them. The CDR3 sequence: CSVEGGDSYEQYF. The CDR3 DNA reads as TGCAGCGTTGAAGGCGGGGACAGTTACGAGCAGTACTTC.

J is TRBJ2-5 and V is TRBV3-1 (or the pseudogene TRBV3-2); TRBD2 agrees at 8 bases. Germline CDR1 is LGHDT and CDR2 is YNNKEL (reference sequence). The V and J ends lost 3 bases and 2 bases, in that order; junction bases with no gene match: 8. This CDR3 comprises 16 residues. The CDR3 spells CASSHGNSGTQETQYF. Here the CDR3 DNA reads TGTGCCAGCAGCCATGGGAATAGCGGGACGCAAGAGACCCAGTACTTC.

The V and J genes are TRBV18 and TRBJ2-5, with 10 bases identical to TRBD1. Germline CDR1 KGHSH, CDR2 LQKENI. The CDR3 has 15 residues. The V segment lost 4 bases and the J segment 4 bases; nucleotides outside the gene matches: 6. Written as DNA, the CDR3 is TGTGCCAGCTCACTCCGACAGGGGGCGGGAGAGACCCAGTACTTC. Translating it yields CASSLRQGAGETQYF. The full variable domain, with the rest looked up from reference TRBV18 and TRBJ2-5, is NAGVMQNPRHLVRRRGQEARLRCSPMKGHSHVYWYRQLPEEGLKFMVYLQKENIIDESGMPKERFSAEFPKEGPSILRIQQVVRGDSAAYFCASSLRQGAGETQYFGPGTRLLVL.

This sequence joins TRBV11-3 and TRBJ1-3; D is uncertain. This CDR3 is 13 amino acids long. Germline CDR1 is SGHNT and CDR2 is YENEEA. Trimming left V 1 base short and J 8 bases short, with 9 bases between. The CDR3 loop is CASSLAVGDTIYF. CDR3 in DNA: TGTGCCAGCAGCTTAGCGGTCGGGGACACCATATATTTT.